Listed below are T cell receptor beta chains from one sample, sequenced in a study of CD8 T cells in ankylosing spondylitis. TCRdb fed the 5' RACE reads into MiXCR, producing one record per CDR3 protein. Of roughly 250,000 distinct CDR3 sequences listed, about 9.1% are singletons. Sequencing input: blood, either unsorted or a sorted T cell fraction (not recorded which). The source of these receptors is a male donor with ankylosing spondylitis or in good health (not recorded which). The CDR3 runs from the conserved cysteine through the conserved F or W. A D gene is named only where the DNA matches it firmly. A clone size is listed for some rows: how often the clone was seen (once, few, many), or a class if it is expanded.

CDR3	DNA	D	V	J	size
CASSTGQGAWGYTF	TGTGCCAGCAGTACCGGACAGGGGGCGTGGGGCTACACCTTC	TRBD1	TRBV12-3/TRBV12-4	TRBJ1-2	many
CASGRGSNSYEQYF	TGTGCCAGCGGGAGGGGGAGCAACTCCTACGAGCAGTACTTC	-	TRBV9	TRBJ2-7	many
CASSLEEEAFF	TGTGCCAGCAGCTTGGAGGAAGAAGCTTTCTTT	-	TRBV5-6	TRBJ1-1	-
CASSYQLGGADEQFF	TGTGCCAGCAGTTACCAGCTGGGGGGGGCCGATGAGCAGTTCTTC	-	TRBV6-5	TRBJ2-1	many
CASSTRQGESYNSPLHF	TGTGCCAGCAGCACAAGACAGGGTGAATCCTATAATTCACCCCTCCACTTT	TRBD1	TRBV7-9	TRBJ1-6	-
CAWSMQGATKGYTF	TGTGCCTGGAGTATGCAGGGGGCGACTAAGGGCTACACCTTC	TRBD1	TRBV30	TRBJ1-2	many
CASSTGFAYNSPLHF	TGTGCCAGCAGTACAGGGTTCGCCTATAATTCACCCCTCCACTTT	-	TRBV7-8	TRBJ1-6	many
CASSTGQGIGYTF	TGTGCCAGCAGCACGGGACAGGGGATTGGCTACACCTTC	TRBD1	TRBV7-9	TRBJ1-2	many
CASSLADRGRETQYF	TGCGCCAGCAGCTTGGCCGACAGGGGGCGTGAGACCCAGTACTTC	TRBD1	TRBV5-1	TRBJ2-5	few
CASGLAVSTDTQYF	TGTGCCAGCGGCCTAGCCGTCAGCACAGATACGCAGTATTTT	-	TRBV12-3/TRBV12-4	TRBJ2-3	many
CSVDEGFEQYF	TGCAGCGTTGATGAAGGGTTTGAGCAGTACTTC	-	TRBV29-1	TRBJ2-7	many
CASRRTVSEAFF	TGTGCCAGCAGGAGGACAGTAAGTGAAGCTTTCTTT	-	TRBV12-3/TRBV12-4	TRBJ1-1	many
CASSFSPPLAGSLTDTQYF	TGTGCCAGCAGTTTCTCTCCTCCTTTAGCGGGCTCCCTCACAGATACGCAGTATTTT	TRBD2	TRBV12-3/TRBV12-4	TRBJ2-3	many
CSVGDTYNSPLHF	TGCAGCGTAGGAGACACCTATAATTCACCCCTCCACTTT	-	TRBV29-1	TRBJ1-6	many
CSARRGGFSHYEETQYF	TGCAGTGCTAGAAGGGGGGGCTTCTCTCATTACGAAGAGACCCAGTACTTC	-	TRBV20-1	TRBJ2-5	many
CASSQDGTGTYEQYF	TGTGCCAGCAGCCAAGATGGGACAGGGACCTACGAGCAGTACTTC	TRBD1	TRBV4-2	TRBJ2-7	-
CASSVSSLPRADNQPQHF	TGTGCCAGCAGCGTCAGCTCCTTACCCAGGGCCGACAATCAGCCCCAGCATTTT	-	TRBV5-6	TRBJ1-5	many
CASSPGQRYNSPLHF	TGTGCCAGCAGCCCCGGACAGCGATATAATTCACCCCTCCACTTT	-	TRBV14	TRBJ1-6	-
CASSRDGGHSEKLFF	TGTGCCAGCAGTAGAGACGGGGGGCATAGTGAAAAACTGTTTTTT	-	TRBV6-1	TRBJ1-4	many
CASSPYGGNEKLFF	TGTGCCAGCAGTCCCTACGGGGGTAATGAAAAACTGTTTTTT	-	TRBV12-3/TRBV12-4	TRBJ1-4	many
CSAEGTGRFYEQYF	TGCAGTGCGGAAGGGACAGGGCGATTCTACGAGCAGTACTTC	TRBD1	TRBV20-1	TRBJ2-7	many
CASSVRGFGEKLFF	TGTGCCAGCAGCGTGCGGGGGTTCGGTGAAAAACTGTTTTTT	-	TRBV9	TRBJ1-4	many
CSVAWGNTEAFF	TGCAGCGTTGCCTGGGGAAACACTGAAGCTTTCTTT	-	TRBV29-1	TRBJ1-1	many
CATSPPPRVLTDTQYF	TGTGCCACCAGCCCCCCCCCGCGGGTCCTCACAGATACGCAGTATTTT	-	TRBV15	TRBJ2-3	few
CASSTEGITSIYTDTQYF	TGTGCCAGCAGCACAGAGGGGATAACATCCATCTACACAGATACGCAGTATTTT	-	TRBV9	TRBJ2-3	many
CAISENDAGGRDVEQYF	TGTGCCATCAGTGAGAATGATGCTGGCGGGAGGGATGTCGAGCAGTACTTC	TRBD2	TRBV10-3	TRBJ2-7	many
CASGLGALDEQFF	TGTGCTAGTGGTTTAGGGGCGCTGGATGAGCAGTTCTTC	-	TRBV12-5	TRBJ2-1	many
CASSQERPRHGYTF	TGCGCCAGCAGCCAAGAAAGGCCCCGACATGGCTACACCTTC	-	TRBV4-1	TRBJ1-2	many
CASSLVQGKQYF	TGCGCCAGCAGCTTGGTCCAGGGGAAGCAGTACTTC	-	TRBV5-1	TRBJ2-7	many